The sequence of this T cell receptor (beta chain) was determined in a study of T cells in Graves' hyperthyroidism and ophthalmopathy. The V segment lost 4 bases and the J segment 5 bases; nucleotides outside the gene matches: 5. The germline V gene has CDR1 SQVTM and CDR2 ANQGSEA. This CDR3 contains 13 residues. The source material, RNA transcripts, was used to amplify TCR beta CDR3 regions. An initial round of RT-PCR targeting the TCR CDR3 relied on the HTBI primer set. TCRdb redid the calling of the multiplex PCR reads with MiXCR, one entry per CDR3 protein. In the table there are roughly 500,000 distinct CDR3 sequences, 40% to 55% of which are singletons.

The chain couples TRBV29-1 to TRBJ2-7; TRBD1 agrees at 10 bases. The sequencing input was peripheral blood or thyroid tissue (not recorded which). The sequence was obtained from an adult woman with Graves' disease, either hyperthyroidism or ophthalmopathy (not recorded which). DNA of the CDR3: TGCAGCGTTGGGGATGGGACAGGGGACGAGCAGTACTTC. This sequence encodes CSVGDGTGDEQYF.